This record concerns one T cell receptor (beta chain) sequence. Antigen unknown. This record comes from a study of shared clonotypes between healthy human individuals. The study's findings and limits: The small donor group covered limited genetic and exposure diversity. Lower generation probabilities were found for non-shared clonotypes than for those shared by all four donors. Rarefaction curves obtained for sorted subsets showed sequencing incomplete despite large depth.

TCRdb's copy holds only in-frame clones and misses some; the assay was immunoSEQ multiplex PCR. The sample shows some 1,100,000 clones, 75% to 80% of them seen only once. The germline V and J ends were trimmed by 2 bases and 2 bases, with 7 bases remaining between them. The V gene's germline CDR1 is MDHEN and CDR2 SYDVKM. The CDR3 sequence is 13 residues long. Material: memory CD4+ T cells from PBMCs. Regarding subset: CD45RA-negative fraction. The V call is TRBV28, the J call TRBJ2-7; D remains unclear. The TCR sequence derives from a young man in good health. Some clones in this sample may be carry-over from other donors' samples. The CDR3 loop reads CASSLHGTYEQYF. The DNA for the CDR3 is TGTGCCAGCAGTTTACATGGGACCTACGAGCAGTACTTC. Together with reference TRBV28 and TRBJ2-7, the CDR3 gives the full variable domain: DVKVTQSSRYLVKRTGEKVFLECVQDMDHENMFWYRQDPGLGLRLIYFSYDVKMKEKGDIPEGYSVSREKKERFSLILESASTNQTSMYLCASSLHGTYEQYFGPGTRLTVT.